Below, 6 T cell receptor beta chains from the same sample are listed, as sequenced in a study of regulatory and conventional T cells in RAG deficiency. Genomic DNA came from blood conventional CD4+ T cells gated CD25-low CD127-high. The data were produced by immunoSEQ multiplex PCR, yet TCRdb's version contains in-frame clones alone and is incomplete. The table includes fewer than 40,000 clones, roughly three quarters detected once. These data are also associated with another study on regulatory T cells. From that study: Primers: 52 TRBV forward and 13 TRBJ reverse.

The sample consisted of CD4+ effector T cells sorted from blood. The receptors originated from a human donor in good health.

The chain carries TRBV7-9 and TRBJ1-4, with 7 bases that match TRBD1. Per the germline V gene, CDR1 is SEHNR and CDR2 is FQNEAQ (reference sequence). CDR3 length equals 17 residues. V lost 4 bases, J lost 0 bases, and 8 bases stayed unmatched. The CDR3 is CASSSRDSLATNEKLFF. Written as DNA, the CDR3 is TGTGCCAGCAGCTCTCGGGACAGCCTTGCAACTAATGAAAAACTGTTTTTT.

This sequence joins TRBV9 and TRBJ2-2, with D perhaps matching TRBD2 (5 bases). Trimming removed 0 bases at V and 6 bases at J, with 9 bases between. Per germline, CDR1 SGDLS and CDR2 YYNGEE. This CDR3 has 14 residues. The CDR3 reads CASSVVGSAGELFF. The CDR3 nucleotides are TGTGCCAGCAGCGTAGTTGGGAGCGCCGGGGAGCTGTTTTTT.

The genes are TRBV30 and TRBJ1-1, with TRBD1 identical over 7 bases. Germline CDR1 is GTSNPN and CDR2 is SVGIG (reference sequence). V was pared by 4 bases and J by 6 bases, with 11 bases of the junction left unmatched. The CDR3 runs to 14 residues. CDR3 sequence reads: CAWKDPGQKAEAFF. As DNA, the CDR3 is TGTGCCTGGAAAGACCCGGGACAGAAAGCTGAAGCTTTCTTT.

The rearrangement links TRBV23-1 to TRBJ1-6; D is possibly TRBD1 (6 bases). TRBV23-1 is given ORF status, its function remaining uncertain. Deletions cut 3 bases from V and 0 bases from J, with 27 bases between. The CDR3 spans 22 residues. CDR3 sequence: CASSQGAYQLRMRSSYNSPLHF. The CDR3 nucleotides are TGCGCCAGCAGTCAGGGGGCCTACCAACTGCGGATGAGGAGCTCCTATAATTCACCCCTCCACTTT.

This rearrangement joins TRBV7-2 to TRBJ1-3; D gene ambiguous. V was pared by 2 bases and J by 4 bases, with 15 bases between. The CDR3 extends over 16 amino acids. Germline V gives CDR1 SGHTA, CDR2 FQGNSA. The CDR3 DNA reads TGTGCCAGCAGCTTATTTTGGCGTTCTGAAGGAAACACCATATATTTT. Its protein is CASSLFWRSEGNTIYF.

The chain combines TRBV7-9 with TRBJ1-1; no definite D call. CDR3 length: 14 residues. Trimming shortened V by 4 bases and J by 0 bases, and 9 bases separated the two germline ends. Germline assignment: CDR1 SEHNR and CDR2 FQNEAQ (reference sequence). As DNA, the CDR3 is TGTGCCAGCAGCTCCGACACTATGAACACTGAAGCTTTCTTT. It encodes CASSSDTMNTEAFF.